The 32 T cell receptor beta chains reported below all come from one sample, sequenced in a study of tumor and adjacent non-tumor tissue in lung cancer. A modified ARM-PCR protocol with three rounds of nested PCR amplified TCRbeta. One entry per CDR3 protein results from TCRdb running MiXCR on the multiplex PCR reads. The table records about 68,000 distinct CDR3 sequences, almost 60% of them present only once. This sample's RNA came from whole unsorted tissue. Sequencing used lung tumor tissue. The receptor source for this set is a man in his fifties or sixties with non-small cell lung cancer.

In the case of this clonotype: A much larger clone lies a single base off, so this may be a read error. The chain links TRBV6-1 to TRBJ2-7; a possible D gene is TRBD2 (6 bases). The CDR3 length is 14 residues. V dropped 7 bases and J dropped 3 bases, with 16 bases sitting between them. Germline CDR1 MNHNS, CDR2 SASEGT. CDR3 in amino acids: CASTDTSWNYEQYF. The CDR3 DNA is TGTGCCAGCACCGACACTAGCTGGAACTACGAGCAGTACTTC.

Remarks on this clonotype: A much larger clone differs by one base, so this may be a read error. This chain joins TRBV7-9 and TRBJ2-5; the D is unclear. Germline V gene lookup returns CDR1 SEHNR and CDR2 FQNEAQ (reference sequence). CDR3 length: 11 amino acids. The CDR3 loop reads CVSSDGETQYF. CDR3 DNA sequence: TGTGTCAGCAGCGACGGAGAGACCCAGTACTTC.

As for this clonotype: The junction shows a germline mismatch at one end, possibly a read error. The chain links TRBV23-1 to TRBJ1-2, with a weak D call TRBD1 (6 bases). TRBV23-1 is an ORF, with its function uncertain. This CDR3 has 17 amino acids. The CDR3 loop reads CTSSQRPGAGDINGYTF. CDR3 in DNA: TGCACCAGCAGTCAACGACCTGGGGCAGGGGACATAAATGGCTACACCTTC.

Remarks on this clonotype: Relative to the germline gene, one junction end is altered; a read error may explain this. This rearrangement joins TRBV6-6 to TRBJ1-1; no definite D call. The CDR3 is 13 residues long. Germline lookup yields CDR1 MNHNY and CDR2 SVGAGI (reference sequence). The CDR3 region has the DNA TGTGCCAACAGTTACCTAGGACCTTCTGAAGCTTTCTTT. Translating gives CANSYLGPSEAFF.

In the case of this clonotype: Being one base from a much bigger clone, this may be a read error. The rearrangement links TRBV5-1 to TRBJ2-7, with D possibly being TRBD1 (6 bases). The CDR3 is made up of 14 amino acids. Germline-derived CDR1 and CDR2 are SGHRS and YFSETQ. Between the trimmed V and J ends, which lost 4 bases and 2 bases, there was a span of 13 bases. The CDR3, as DNA: TGCGCCAGCAGCCTGGACAGCATCGCCTACGAGCAGTACTTC. Translated, it gives CASSLDSIAYEQYF.

Regarding this clonotype: No DNA is shown, since the ends of the CDR3 on it are uncertain; the CDR3 is the one TCRdb lists. The chain recombines TRBV11-2 with TRBJ2-3; the table's D call TRBD2 went unverified against the DNA. Germline V gives CDR1 SGHAT, CDR2 FQNNGV. The CDR3 is 15 amino acids long, termini counted. The CDR3 loop reads CASSLVGGGTDTRYF.

The V gene is TRBV11-3, the J gene TRBJ2-1; perhaps TRBD2 as D (6 bases). The germline V gene encodes CDR1 SGHNT and CDR2 YENEEA. V lost 5 bases to trimming and J lost 12 bases, with 23 bases between them. This CDR3 comprises 15 residues. The CDR3 loop is CASSLGGQSRDGQFF. The CDR3 nucleotides are TGTGCCAGCAGCCTCGGAGGGCAGTCCCGCGATGGGCAGTTCTTC.

About this clonotype: At one end the junction does not follow the germline gene, possibly because of a read error. This sequence joins TRBV10-3 and TRBJ1-6, with D perhaps matching TRBD1 (5 bases). Per the germline V gene, CDR1 is ENHRY and CDR2 is SYGVKD. The CDR3 length is 14 residues. The CDR3 protein is CAIGDETVNAPLHF. The CDR3 nucleotides are TGTGCCATCGGTGATGAGACAGTAAATGCACCCCTCCACTTT.

Comment on this clonotype: No conserved phenylalanine or tryptophan is present at the end of the CDR3, so a read error is the likely explanation. The chain has TRBV10-2 and TRBJ1-6; D is uncertain. The V gene lost 7 bases and the J gene lost 7 bases, with 14 bases spanning the gap. There are 14 residues in the CDR3. Looked up from germline, CDR1 is WSHSY and CDR2 is SAAADI. The CDR3 region is CASTVMGYNSPLHS. The CDR3 DNA follows: TGCGCCAGCACCGTTATGGGCTACAATTCACCCCTCCACTCT.

Concerning this clonotype itself: Sequence at one end of the junction differs from germline and may be a read error. The chain links TRBV2 to TRBJ1-4; D is perhaps TRBD1 (5 bases). Germline loops: CDR1 SNHLY, CDR2 FYNNEI. The CDR3 is made up of 15 amino acids. The CDR3 DNA reads as TGTGCCGGCAGGCTCTCCGGGGGTCATAATGAAAAACTGTTTTTT. This sequence encodes CAGRLSGGHNEKLFF.

With regard to this clonotype: This may come from a read error, since a much larger clone is one base off. This is likely a read error, given that the CDR3 carries no conserved phenylalanine or tryptophan at its end. The chain recombines TRBV5-1 with TRBJ1-6; maybe TRBD1 (5 bases). This CDR3 comprises 14 residues. V shed 0 bases and J shed 8 bases, with 9 bases lying between them. Germline-derived CDR1 and CDR2 are SGHRS and YFSETQ. In DNA, the CDR3 is TGCGCCAGCAGCTTGGGACAGACTGATTCACCCCTCCACCTT. Its protein is CASSLGQTDSPLHL.

This clonotype was seen only a few times. This chain links TRBV6-2 or TRBV6-3 with TRBJ2-3; 12 bases are a match to TRBD2. The CDR3 is 19 amino acids. V lost 7 bases, J lost 10 bases, and 24 bases stayed unmatched. Germline V gene data show CDR1 as MNHEY and CDR2 as SVGEGT. The CDR3 DNA reads as TGTGCCAGCAATACACTAGCGGGGGGCGCCGGCGTGGAAGCCGATGCGCAGTATTTT. Its protein is CASNTLAGGAGVEADAQYF.

In its sample, this clonotype was seen many times. The chain combines TRBV6-5 with TRBJ1-2; possible D gene TRBD1, 6 bases. V was cut by 4 bases and J by 1 base, with 16 bases left in between. Germline CDR1 reads MNHEY; CDR2 reads SVGAGI. The CDR3 has 16 residues. The CDR3 nucleotides are TGTGCCAGCAGTTCCTTGAGGGGGAGCCTTAACTATGGCTACACCTTC. As protein: CASSSLRGSLNYGYTF.

The chain recombines TRBV10-3 with TRBJ2-3; D possibly corresponds to TRBD2 (5 bases). Germline CDR1 ENHRY, CDR2 SYGVKD. This CDR3 has 14 residues. Trimming left V 7 bases short and J 2 bases short, with 13 bases between. The CDR3 loop is CAIIAKGTTDTQYF. For the CDR3, the DNA is TGTGCCATCATAGCGAAGGGTACCACAGATACGCAGTATTTT.

Concerning this clonotype: No conserved phenylalanine or tryptophan is present at the end of the CDR3, so a read error is the likely explanation. Because the CDR3's place on the DNA is in doubt, the DNA is left out and the CDR3 is given as listed by TCRdb. V usage is TRBV10-1 and J usage is TRBJ1-1. Germline V lookup: CDR1 WNHNN, CDR2 SYGVQD (reference sequence). The CDR3 length equals 13 residues, ends included. Here the CDR3 reads CASRGDGSTEVFL.

This chain links TRBV5-1 with TRBJ2-1, with D perhaps TRBD2 (6 bases). The CDR3 is 14 amino acids. The V and J ends lost 6 bases and 1 base respectively, with 11 bases between them. Germline lookup yields CDR1 SGHRS and CDR2 YFSETQ. Here the CDR3 DNA reads TGCGCCAGCATGCGGGGAGGTTCCTACAATGAGCAGTTCTTC. Encoded protein: CASMRGGSYNEQFF.

On this clonotype: One end of the junction is discordant with germline, which a read error may explain. This chain joins TRBV11-2 and TRBJ2-5; 11 nucleotides agree with TRBD2. The CDR3 length is 18 residues. The germline gives CDR1 SGHAT, CDR2 FQNNGV. The CDR3 sequence: CACSLPGLAVGAYMTQYF. In DNA form, the CDR3 reads TGTGCCTGCAGCTTACCGGGACTAGCGGTGGGCGCGTATATGACTCAGTACTTC.

With respect to this clonotype: A much bigger clone sits one base away, suggesting this may be a read error. The V gene is TRBV4-2, the J gene TRBJ1-5; 9 bases align to TRBD1. Germline CDR1 is LGHNA and CDR2 is YNFKEQ. The CDR3 has 17 residues. Losses at the gene ends were 7 bases for V and 6 bases for J; bases not matched to a gene: 16. CDR3 DNA: TGTGCCAGCAACCCTGGGGACAGGGAGCAATTTAGTCAGCCCCAGCATTTT. Translating gives CASNPGDREQFSQPQHF.

A note on this clonotype: Just one base apart from a much larger clone, this may be a read error. This chain joins TRBV12-3 or TRBV12-4 and TRBJ1-4, with a weak D call TRBD1 (5 bases). CDR3 length: 14 residues. Deletions cut 7 bases from V and 6 bases from J, with 15 bases between. For the CDR3, the DNA is TGTGCCAGCACCACTACAGGCCGCGATGAAAAACTGTTTTTT. Residues: CASTTTGRDEKLFF.

This clonotype was seen only a few times. This may come from a read error, since a much larger clone is one base off. V usage is TRBV4-1 and J usage is TRBJ1-6; 8 bases align to TRBD1. Germline lookup yields CDR1 MGHRA and CDR2 YSYEKL. This CDR3 has 15 amino acids. The CDR3 DNA is TGCGCCAGCAGCCAAGGTCAGGGGGCTAATTCACCCCTCCAATTT. Amino acids: CASSQGQGANSPLQF.

The chain uses TRBV10-2 and TRBJ1-2; D ambiguous. CDR1 WSHSY and CDR2 SAAADI come from the germline V gene. The CDR3 has 13 amino acids. CDR3 coding DNA: TGCACCATCAGTGATGGAGGAAGTAATGGCTACACCTTC. The encoded protein is CTISDGGSNGYTF.

J is TRBJ2-1 and V is TRBV23-1; tentatively, D is TRBD2 (7 bases). TRBV23-1 is identified as an open reading frame with a role that is uncertain. The CDR3 length is 23 residues. V was clipped by 2 bases and J by 10 bases, with 42 bases between them. Here the CDR3 reads CASSQRGLVEVGRSWWDNNEQFF. The CDR3 DNA reads as TGCGCCAGCAGTCAAAGAGGACTAGTGGAGGTCGGACGCTCTTGGTGGGACAATAACGAGCAGTTCTTC.

The rearrangement links TRBV10-3 to TRBJ1-5; D unclear. The germline V gene encodes CDR1 ENHRY and CDR2 SYGVKD. Deletions cut 7 bases from V and 0 bases from J, with 13 bases between. CDR3 size: 15 residues. Here the CDR3 DNA reads TGTGCCATCAACAGCAACCGGGATAGCAATCAGCCCCAGCATTTT. Protein product: CAINSNRDSNQPQHF.

This clonotype appeared a single time. Given the absence of the conserved phenylalanine or tryptophan at the CDR3 end, a read error is likely. The chain joins TRBV29-1 to TRBJ2-5; D uncertain. Germline CDR1 SQVTM, CDR2 ANQGSEA. This CDR3 spans 12 amino acids. The V end lost 1 base, the J end lost 5 bases, and 8 bases lay between the germline ends. CDR3 sequence (DNA): TGCAGCGTTGAAGGAGGCTGGGAGACCCAGTACTTG. Its translation is CSVEGGWETQYL.

Ten or more counts support this clonotype. The chain uses TRBV28 and TRBJ2-7; D unresolved. CDR1 is MDHEN, CDR2 SYDVKM, per germline. V lost 6 bases and J lost 1, with 16 bases in between. This CDR3 has 15 residues. The CDR3 here is CASSLPDGKSYEQYF. CDR3 coding DNA: TGTGCCAGCAGCCTACCGGACGGTAAATCCTACGAGCAGTACTTC. Full variable domain (outside the CDR3, taken from reference TRBV28 and TRBJ2-7): DVKVTQSSRYLVKRTGEKVFLECVQDMDHENMFWYRQDPGLGLRLIYFSYDVKMKEKGDIPEGYSVSREKKERFSLILESASTNQTSMYLCASSLPDGKSYEQYFGPGTRLTVT.

This clonotype occurred many times. This sequence joins TRBV7-9 and TRBJ1-4; the D is unclear. Deletions cut 7 bases from V and 0 bases from J, with 9 bases between. Germline V lookup: CDR1 SEHNR, CDR2 FQNEAQ (reference sequence). This CDR3 is 14 amino acids long. The CDR3 coding sequence is TGTGCCAGCATCGGAGTAGCAACTAATGAAAAACTGTTTTTT. Translated: CASIGVATNEKLFF.

Note on this clonotype: This may come from a read error, since a much larger clone is one base off. The chain combines TRBV5-1 with TRBJ2-1, with D possibly being TRBD2 (5 bases). The length of the CDR3 is 14 residues. Germline V gives CDR1 SGHRS, CDR2 YFSETQ. V was cut by 4 bases and J by 5 bases, with 13 bases left in between. CDR3 coding DNA: TGCGCCAGCAGCGTAAGTGACTACAACAATGAGCAGTTCTTC. Its translation is CASSVSDYNNEQFF.

Concerning this clonotype itself: At one end the junction does not follow the germline gene, possibly because of a read error. This sequence joins TRBV12-3 or TRBV12-4 and TRBJ2-1; 8 nucleotides line up with TRBD2. The CDR3 contains 14 residues. This CDR3 is CASSFGGGYSEQFF. For the CDR3, the DNA is TGTGCAAGCAGTTTCGGGGGGGGCTACAGTGAGCAGTTCTTC.

For this clonotype: This may come from a read error, since a much larger clone is one base off. The chain links TRBV5-1 to TRBJ2-3; 7 bases are shared with TRBD1. The ends lost 4 bases at V and 0 bases at J; junction bases unmatched: 5. Germline V CDR1 and CDR2: SGHRS, YFSETQ. The CDR3 covers 15 residues. CDR3 coding DNA: TGCGCCAGCAGCGTCAACAGGGGAAGCACAGATACGCAGTATTTT. Its translation is CASSVNRGSTDTQYF.

The V gene is TRBV5-1, the J gene TRBJ2-2; 9 bases match TRBD1. CDR1 and CDR2 (germline): SGHRS, YFSETQ. V lost 4 bases, J lost 6 bases, and 7 bases stayed unmatched. The CDR3 covers 15 residues. CDR3 region: CASSLQGAVAGELFF. The CDR3 DNA is TGCGCCAGCAGCCTACAGGGGGCGGTGGCCGGGGAGCTGTTTTTT. Based on the CDR3 plus reference TRBV5-1 and TRBJ2-2, the full variable domain is KAGVTQTPRYLIKTRGQQVTLSCSPISGHRSVSWYQQTPGQGLQFLFEYFSETQRNKGNFPGRFSGRQFSNSRSEMNVSTLELGDSALYLCASSLQGAVAGELFFGEGSRLTVL.

As concerns this clonotype: Relative to the germline gene, one junction end is altered; a read error may explain this. CDR3: CVSSKRPGQLSTDTRYF. The CDR3 DNA sequence: TGTGTCAGCAGCAAGCGCCCGGGACAGCTAAGCACAGATACTCGGTATTTT. The rearrangement joins TRBV11-1 to TRBJ2-3; TRBD1 aligns across 7 bases. This CDR3 is 17 amino acids long. Germline V CDR1 and CDR2: SGHAT, FQDESV (reference sequence).

As concerns this clonotype: The junction does not match germline at one end; this may be a read error. V usage is TRBV28 and J usage is TRBJ2-3; TRBD2 agrees at 11 bases. The CDR3 consists of 16 residues. Germline CDR1 MDHEN, CDR2 SYDVKM. CDR3 nucleotides: TGTGCCTGCAGTTCCGCTAGCGGGGGGACCAGAGATACGCAGTATTTT. Amino acid sequence: CACSSASGGTRDTQYF.